One T cell receptor (beta chain) is described in this entry. As yet, its antigen is unknown. V was pared by 6 bases and J by 7 bases, with 6 bases between. The germline CDR1 and CDR2 sequences are WSHSY and SAAADI. This CDR3 is 10 amino acids long. The source of the sample is a study of shared clonotypes between healthy human individuals. Study-level points and caveats: Across four donors, naive CD4 shared around 5.3%, naive CD8 over 3%, memory CD4 roughly 2.4%, memory CD8 0.4%.

The study ran the assay at deep level. Only in-frame clones appear in the TCRdb table, and some are missing; sequencing was by immunoSEQ multiplex PCR. The sample lists about 320,000 clones; roughly 91% were seen once. The sequencing sample was made of memory CD8+ T cells sorted from blood. Subset noted: CD45RO+ cells pooled with CCR7-negative TemRA cells. The source is a man aged 18 to 29 in good health. The chain carries TRBV10-2 and TRBJ1-1; perhaps TRBD1 as D (5 bases). CDR3 sequence (DNA): TGCGCCAGCAGCGGGGGTGAAGCTTTCTTT. It encodes CASSGGEAFF.